Detailed here is one TCR beta chain. Together with a sample-barcoded 5' primer, a J-beta primer mix was included in a second PCR lasting 7 to 11 cycles. TCRdb passed the 5' RACE reads through MiXCR, listing each CDR3 protein once. The repertoire holds around 780,000 distinct CDR3 sequences, with 25% to 30% as singletons. This sample is part of a study of blood T cells in healthy people across ages. These data were also filed under a second study, of T cells of mothers and their children.

The sequenced sample consisted of blood. The TCR sequence derives from a boy aged 5-17 years in good health.

The CDR3 sequence: CASHGGQSTGELFF. CDR3 coding DNA: TGCGCCAGCCACGGCGGCCAGTCGACCGGGGAGCTGTTTTTT. The chain employs TRBV5-1 and TRBJ2-2; D unclear. The CDR3 sequence is 14 residues long. The V end was cut by 7 bases, the J end by 5 bases, with 15 bases between. Looked up from germline, CDR1 is SGHRS and CDR2 is YFSETQ. Full variable domain (rest looked up from reference TRBV5-1 and TRBJ2-2): KAGVTQTPRYLIKTRGQQVTLSCSPISGHRSVSWYQQTPGQGLQFLFEYFSETQRNKGNFPGRFSGRQFSNSRSEMNVSTLELGDSALYLCASHGGQSTGELFFGEGSRLTVL.